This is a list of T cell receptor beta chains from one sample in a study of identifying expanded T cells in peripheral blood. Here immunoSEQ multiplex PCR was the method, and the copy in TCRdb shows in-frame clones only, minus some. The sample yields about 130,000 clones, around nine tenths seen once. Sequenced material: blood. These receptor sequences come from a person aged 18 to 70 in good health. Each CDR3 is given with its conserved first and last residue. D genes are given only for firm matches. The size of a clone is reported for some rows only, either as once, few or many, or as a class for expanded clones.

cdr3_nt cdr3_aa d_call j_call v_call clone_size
TGTGCCAGCAGAAGACTTGCAACTAATGAAAAACTGTTTTTT CASRRLATNEKLFF NA TRBJ1-4 TRBV7-8 NA
TGTGCCAGCAGCGGGCGGGACACCGCAACTAATGAAAAACTGTTTTTT CASSGRDTATNEKLFF NA TRBJ1-4 TRBV9 NA
TGTGCCAGCTCAGAAACAGTGGCCTCTGGAAACACCATATATTTT CASSETVASGNTIYF NA TRBJ1-3 TRBV18 NA
TGTGCCACCAGCAAGACAGGGGCTGAGACCCAGTACTTC CATSKTGAETQYF TRBD1 TRBJ2-5 TRBV15 NA
TGTGCCAGCAGGATACAGAAGAACACCGGGGAGCTGTTTTTT CASRIQKNTGELFF NA TRBJ2-2 TRBV27 NA
TGTGCCAGCAGCCTAGGGGGCGTCTATGGCTACACCTTC CASSLGGVYGYTF TRBD1 TRBJ1-2 TRBV7-9 few
TGCGCCAGCAGCCAGGGACTAGCGGGGAACGCGAACACCGGGGAGCTGTTTTTT CASSQGLAGNANTGELFF TRBD2 TRBJ2-2 TRBV4-3 NA
TGTGCCAGCAGTACCAAGCGGGAAGGTGCAGATACGCAGTATTTT CASSTKREGADTQYF TRBD2 TRBJ2-3 TRBV7-2 NA
TGCGCCAGCAGCCAAGATATCCCCGCCTTGCGGTCCTACAATGAGCAGTTCTTC CASSQDIPALRSYNEQFF NA TRBJ2-1 TRBV4-3 NA
TGTGCCAGCAGTCCGGGGGATAGCTCCTACGAGCAGTACTTC CASSPGDSSYEQYF NA TRBJ2-7 TRBV28 NA
TGTGCCAGCAGTCGGTCTGGTACGCAGTATTTT CASSRSGTQYF NA TRBJ2-3 TRBV6-5 NA
TGTGCCAGCAGCTTAGGCCAGGGAGGGGACAATGAGCAGTTCTTC CASSLGQGGDNEQFF TRBD2 TRBJ2-1 TRBV7-9 NA
TGTGCCAGCAGTCTACTGCAGGGGCGGGCTTTCTTT CASSLLQGRAFF NA TRBJ1-1 TRBV28 few
TGTGCCAGCAGTTACTCTGGGGGAGGCGGTGGAAACACCATATATTTT CASSYSGGGGGNTIYF NA TRBJ1-3 TRBV6-5 NA
TGTGCCAGCAGCGCAATTAGGTGGGGCTACACCTTC CASSAIRWGYTF NA TRBJ1-2 TRBV7-9 NA
TGTGCCAGCAGTTACTCGATATTAGAGACGTACTATGGCTACACCTTC CASSYSILETYYGYTF NA TRBJ1-2 TRBV6-5 NA
TGCGCCAGCAGCTCCCAGCTCAACACTGAAGCTTTCTTT CASSSQLNTEAFF NA TRBJ1-1 TRBV5-1 NA
TGTGCCAGCAGCCCACGGACAGGGCGGGAGGAGACCCAGTACTTC CASSPRTGREETQYF NA TRBJ2-5 TRBV7-2 few
TGTGCCAGCAGCCACCTAAGGACTAGCGAGACCCAGTACTTC CASSHLRTSETQYF TRBD2 TRBJ2-5 TRBV14 NA
TGTGCCAGCAGGGAGGGGGTTAGCAATCAGCCCCAGCATTTT CASREGVSNQPQHF NA TRBJ1-5 TRBV2 NA
TGCGCCAGCAGCTTGGAAGGGGGGTCGGGTCAGCCCCAGCATTTT CASSLEGGSGQPQHF NA TRBJ1-5 TRBV5-1 NA
TGTGCCAGCAGTATGGCACGAGGAGGCTACGAGCAGTACTTC CASSMARGGYEQYF NA TRBJ2-7 TRBV6-5 NA
TGTGCCAGCAGCCAAAGCGGGAATAACAATGAGCAGTTCTTC CASSQSGNNNEQFF TRBD2 TRBJ2-1 TRBV7-3 once
TGTGCCAGCAGCGCAGCGGGAATGACCGGGGAGCTGTTTTTT CASSAAGMTGELFF TRBD2 TRBJ2-2 TRBV7-7 NA
TGTGCCAGCAGCCAAGTAGGGGGGCGAGGCACTGAAGCTTTCTTT CASSQVGGRGTEAFF NA TRBJ1-1 TRBV14 NA
TGTGCCAGCAGACCGACTAGCGGCATCTACAATGAGCAGTTCTTC CASRPTSGIYNEQFF NA TRBJ2-1 TRBV21-1 NA
TGTGCCAGCAGTCACAACGACGGGGAAAAACTGTTTTTT CASSHNDGEKLFF NA TRBJ1-4 TRBV6-6 once
TGTGCCAGCAGCCCCCCTGGGAGCAATGAGCAGTTCTTC CASSPPGSNEQFF NA TRBJ2-1 TRBV7-3 NA
TGTGCCAGCAGAACAGGCGGGACGGTGAACACTGAAGCTTTCTTT CASRTGGTVNTEAFF NA TRBJ1-1 TRBV13 NA
TGTGCCAGCAGCTTATCGGTCGGCGATACGCAGTATTTT CASSLSVGDTQYF NA TRBJ2-3 TRBV7-2 NA
TGTGCCAGCACCCCGGGGTCGTCTGGAAACACCATATATTTT CASTPGSSGNTIYF NA TRBJ1-3 TRBV6-6 NA
TGTGCCAGCATGTTCGGGGAGACCCAGTACTTC CASMFGETQYF NA TRBJ2-5 TRBV2 once
TGTGCCAGCAGCCCGAGCGGGAGCTCCTACGAGCAGTACTTC CASSPSGSSYEQYF TRBD2 TRBJ2-7 TRBV5-4 NA
TGTGCCAGCACCGAATTCGGCGTTGGCCAAGAGACCCAGTACTTC CASTEFGVGQETQYF NA TRBJ2-5 TRBV6-1 NA
TGTGCCAGCAGTGTGATAGCGGTAACAGATACGCAGTATTTT CASSVIAVTDTQYF NA TRBJ2-3 TRBV2 NA
TGTGCCAGCAGCTTGGTGACAGGGGGGAGAAGCAATCAGCCCCAGCATTTT CASSLVTGGRSNQPQHF TRBD1 TRBJ1-5 TRBV5-8 NA
TGTGCCAGCAGTCTCACAGGGGGCGCAGGGCAGCCCCAGCATTTT CASSLTGGAGQPQHF TRBD1 TRBJ1-5 TRBV10-3 once
TGTGCCAGCAGCCCGGACCCGAACACCGGGGAGCTGTTTTTT CASSPDPNTGELFF NA TRBJ2-2 TRBV7-2 NA
TGTGCCAGTAGTAACCGGGACAAAAACACTGAAGCTTTCTTT CASSNRDKNTEAFF NA TRBJ1-1 TRBV19 once
TGTGCCAGCAGTTTTGAAGGGAGGACAGATACGCAGTATTTT CASSFEGRTDTQYF NA TRBJ2-3 TRBV6-6 NA
TGTGCCAGCAGTCCGGGACAGGAGAACACTGAAGCTTTCTTT CASSPGQENTEAFF TRBD1 TRBJ1-1 TRBV28 NA
TGTGCCACCAGCGGAGGGCATGGCTACACCTTC CATSGGHGYTF NA TRBJ1-2 TRBV15 NA
TGTGCCAGTAGTAGCGGATCCTACGAGCAGTACTTC CASSSGSYEQYF NA TRBJ2-7 TRBV19 NA
TGTGCCAGCAGAGAACGGGAATACTCCTACGAGCAGTACTTC CASREREYSYEQYF NA TRBJ2-7 TRBV6-1 NA
TGTGCCAGCAGTTTACGAACCCTTAGCTACTATGGCTACACCTTC CASSLRTLSYYGYTF NA TRBJ1-2 TRBV28 few
TGTGCCAGCAGAACCCCGGGACAGGGGTACGAGCAGTACTTC CASRTPGQGYEQYF TRBD1 TRBJ2-7 TRBV6-5 NA
TGCGCCAGCAGGCTAGCGGGAGGGGGTGCAAATGAGCAGTTCTTC CASRLAGGGANEQFF TRBD2 TRBJ2-1 TRBV10-2 once
TGTGCCAGCAGCCAAGAGGTAGCAGGGAAAGCTTTCTTT CASSQEVAGKAFF NA TRBJ1-1 TRBV4-2 NA
TGTGCCAGCAGTTCGACTAGCGGGATGGTCACCGGGGAGCTGTTTTTT CASSSTSGMVTGELFF TRBD2 TRBJ2-2 TRBV27 NA
TGTGCCAGCATGGACAGGGCCTCCTACGAGCAGTACTTC CASMDRASYEQYF TRBD1 TRBJ2-7 TRBV28 NA
TGTGCCAGCAGCTCGCAGACAGGGGCAGATACGCAGTATTTT CASSSQTGADTQYF TRBD1 TRBJ2-3 TRBV5-4 NA
TGTGCCAGCAGCTCCCCGACAGGGGGTAGTGGAAACACCATATATTTT CASSSPTGGSGNTIYF TRBD1 TRBJ1-3 TRBV7-2 NA
TGTGCCTGGAGTAAGTGGACGGAGGAGTCACCCCTCCACTTT CAWSKWTEESPLHF NA TRBJ1-6 TRBV30 few
TGTGCCAGCAGCCCTAGGACAGGGAACACCGGGGAGCTGTTTTTT CASSPRTGNTGELFF TRBD1 TRBJ2-2 TRBV7-6 many
TGTGCCAGCCGTTTGCGGTTGAACACCGGGGAGCTGTTTTTT CASRLRLNTGELFF NA TRBJ2-2 TRBV6-6 once
TGCGCCAGCAGGATCGGGACAGGGGTCATCTATGGCTACACCTTC CASRIGTGVIYGYTF TRBD1 TRBJ1-2 TRBV10-2 NA
TGTGCCAGCAGTGGTACCGGGACAGGACCTTATAGCAATCAGCCCCAGCATTTT CASSGTGTGPYSNQPQHF TRBD1 TRBJ1-5 TRBV6-4 NA
TGTGCCAGCAGCTTAGAGTCCCGGGGGAACAATGAGCAGTTCTTC CASSLESRGNNEQFF NA TRBJ2-1 TRBV7-9 NA